This is a list of T cell receptor beta chains from one sample in a study of Ad26.COV2.S vaccination and SARS-CoV-2 variants. The assay was immunoSEQ multiplex PCR, and TCRdb's table has in-frame clones only and misses some. The top ten hold around 10% of the sample, which has around 300,000 clones, 65% to 90% seen once. The starting material was peripheral blood, obtained in a trial of Ad26.COV2.S vaccine versus placebo. These TCRs come from a person between 18 and 65 years old who received the Ad26.COV2.S COVID-19 vaccine or a placebo. CDR3s include the opening cysteine and the closing phenylalanine or tryptophan.

v_call	j_call	cdr3_aa
TRBV7-9	TRBJ2-3	CASSLGPIGLHTDTQYF
TRBV6-4	TRBJ2-3	CASSSTSGRGADTQYF
TRBV7-9	TRBJ2-1	CASSSPRLSAMNNEQFF
TRBV2	TRBJ1-1	CASSGQITMNTEAFF
TRBV7-2	TRBJ2-7	CASSFATSGSYEQYF
TRBV6-6	TRBJ1-4	CASSRGTGGEKLFF
TRBV7-2	TRBJ2-5	CASSFFGAFQETQYF
TRBV6-2/TRBV6-3	TRBJ2-7	CASSYSIMQGSYEQYF
TRBV5-1	TRBJ2-5	CASSLFQGKETQYF
TRBV7-9	TRBJ1-4	CASSLAGRVEKLFF
TRBV24-1	TRBJ2-5	CATSAFGGGETQYF
TRBV24-1	TRBJ2-1	CATGGTSGDLDNEQFF
TRBV9	TRBJ2-7	CASSVKGPESYEQYF
TRBV13	TRBJ2-4	CASSSGQGLNIQYF
TRBV7-2	TRBJ2-3	CASSLSGAGTDTQYF
TRBV7-9	TRBJ1-5	CASSRAGMSNQPQHF
TRBV10-3	TRBJ2-1	CAISESGKASQFF
TRBV7-2	TRBJ2-1	CASSSDLAGGAYNEQFF
TRBV6-5	TRBJ2-7	CASSYSEGAVGKQYF
TRBV10-3	TRBJ1-2	CAISEPGLGGYTF
TRBV4-3	TRBJ1-1	CASSQYSDGEAFF
TRBV11-2	TRBJ2-5	CASSLQRGWTQYF
TRBV5-1	TRBJ1-6	CASSLDGASSYNSPLHF
TRBV28	TRBJ2-5	CASSGAGTSQETQYF
TRBV7-9	TRBJ2-5	CASSSAEGAVETQYF
TRBV4-3	TRBJ1-1	CASSALGNTEAFF
TRBV25-1	TRBJ2-7	CASSDPSRGSSYEQYF
TRBV6-6	TRBJ1-1	CASSPPQGNPPHEAFF
TRBV6-5	TRBJ1-5	CASRGDRGGPQHF
TRBV28	TRBJ1-2	CASSSGDGYTF
TRBV7-2	TRBJ2-1	CASSPVTGREQFF
TRBV24-1	TRBJ2-2	CATLMSGELFF
TRBV11-2	TRBJ1-1	CASSLGSNTEAFF
TRBV10-3	TRBJ2-7	CAIGSGSYEQYF
TRBV5-1	TRBJ2-1	CASSRPGGGGNEQFF
TRBV12-3/TRBV12-4	TRBJ1-5	CASSQGQPQHF
TRBV13	TRBJ1-5	CASSLGPGYQPQHF
TRBV25-1	TRBJ1-2	CASSEIGKGGYTF
TRBV16	TRBJ2-7	CASSQYPSGAAEQYF
TRBV2	TRBJ2-3	CASNGQADTQYF
TRBV25-1	TRBJ1-1	CASSDNGNTEAFF
TRBV4-2	TRBJ2-2	CASSPLVFGTINTGELFF